This T cell receptor beta chain stems from a study of T cell responses to AZD1222 COVID-19 vaccine (dated by TCRdb to the early 2020s). As for the study more broadly: AZD1222 recipients with second doses at about 4 weeks or about 12 weeks were pooled, because spike-specific TCR depth and breadth did not differ between schedules. A total of around 240 trial participants underwent TCR sequencing, of whom roughly 210 had received two doses of AZD1222 and approximately 26 had received two doses of the MenACWY control vaccine. Trial participants were enrolled by age into 18-55, 56-69 and 70-plus year subgroups, with around 150, 28 and 57 TCR-sequenced participants respectively.

The germline V and J ends show losses of 4 bases and 1 base respectively, and no gene match explains 5 bases of the junction. The CDR3 measures 15 amino acids from cysteine to phenylalanine. Only the CDR3 DNA is retained, 45 bases long and in frame from the first base. According to the germline V gene (reference sequence), CDR1 reads LGHDT and CDR2 reads YNNKEL. Broad study findings and their caveats: Participants were mostly white British and included more females than males, and it was suggested by the authors that clonal diversity may have been underestimated. Conclusions about previously exposed vaccinees are limited because only five to seven AZD1222 recipients were SARS-CoV-2 seropositive at baseline. After two AZD1222 doses, both the breadth and the depth of spike-specific TCRs were significantly higher than at day 0 and than in MenACWY recipients. Because no day 14 peak-response samples were available, repertoires were characterized only after the peak T cell response. The whole spike protein was spanned by vaccine-associated CD4 TCRs, and dominant responses were seen in regions 160-218 and 743-854. Nearly half of unique spike-specific TCRs reportedly recognized epitopes outside regions mutated in the B.1.351 and B.1.1.7 variants. The 56-69-year group was small, and its depth increase did not reach significance, likely because of low power.

With regard to this clone: The antigen this receptor binds is unknown. No base quality values were provided; no much bigger clone lies one nucleotide off.

The time point label, as the study defines it: baseline before first vaccination. The vaccinee samples were drawn from two UK trials, COV001 and COV002, one of which was a single-blind randomized controlled phase 2/3 trial testing AZD1222 (ChAdOx1 nCoV-19) in healthy adults. Trial participant PBMC samples were collected at day 0 and day 28 after the second dose for TCRbeta chain sequencing. The CDR3 regions of human TCRbeta chains were subjected to immunosequencing. As for the authors' bioinformatics: TCRs in the repertoires were compared against a reference library of SARS-CoV-2-specific TCRs that had been generated with the MIRA antigen-specificity platform. Breadth was defined as the fraction of unique TCRs that were SARS-CoV-2-associated. Depth was defined as the fraction of total T cells that were SARS-CoV-2-associated. Each spike-specific TCR was assigned to its reactive spike region and to a CD4 or CD8 class using the MIRA data. Log10-transformed breadth and depth values were compared by one-way ANOVA with Sidak's multiple comparisons tests. TCRdb retrieved this table from immuneACCESS and kept in-frame rearrangements only. Not all clones are present; in checked studies, unresolved V genes account for under half, and no reason is known for the remainder. The D gene and trimming were derived from the DNA, and the V and J assignments and clone size from that table. This sample is represented by 60,000 to 75,000 clones; around 84% of them were singletons. In total, the top ten clones hold 20% of the sample.

The rearrangement combines TRBV3-1 (or the pseudogene TRBV3-2) with TRBJ2-3, with 7 bases matching TRBD1. The TCR sequence derives from an adult in good health. The sample was peripheral blood, taken on day 0 of AZD1222 vaccination. CDR3 reads: CASSPVGTGTDTQYF. The sequence in DNA is TGTGCCAGCAGCCCAGTCGGGACAGGCACAGATACGCAGTATTTT.